This entry lists 9 T cell receptor beta chains sequenced from one sample in a study of T cells in women clearing cervical HPV infection. TCRdb's copy holds only in-frame clones and misses some; the assay was immunoSEQ multiplex PCR. The sample has around 31,000 clones; the top ten hold around 8.4%. The sequenced sample consisted of blood buffy coat. The receptors derive from a woman between 18 and 70 years old with a cervical HPV16 infection that either progressed to CIN3+ or cleared (not recorded which).

CDR3 DNA (partial): TGTGCCTGGAGCCCTGCGACCGGGGAG. It is translated as CAWSPATGE. The whole CDR3 sequence is CAWSPATGELFF. The V gene is TRBV30, the J gene TRBJ2-2, with D unresolved. The observed sequence ends 3 residues before the CDR3 terminus, with the missing tail filled in from the germline J gene. V lost 3 bases and J lost 5, with 7 bases in between. The CDR3 runs 12 residues. The germline V gene has CDR1 GTSNPN and CDR2 SVGIG (reference sequence).

For this clone: The observed sequence ends 3 residues before the CDR3 terminus, with the missing tail filled in from the germline J gene. The chain combines TRBV19 with TRBJ2-4; TRBD1 matches at 7 bases. This CDR3 has 19 amino acids. CDR1 and CDR2 from the germline V gene are LNHDA and SQIVND (reference sequence). The CDR3 is CASSTPTFGTAYTNYGQYF. The sequenced CDR3 bases are TGTGCCAGTAGTACTCCAACCTTCGGGACAGCCTACACTAACTATGGT. Filled out from reference TRBV19 and TRBJ2-4, the complete variable domain reads DGGITQSPKYLFRKEGQNVTLSCEQNLNHDAMYWYRQDPGQGLRLIYYSQIVNDFQKGDIAEGYSVSREKKESFPLTVTSAQKNPTAFYLCASSTPTFGTAYTNYGQYFGAGTRLSVL.

To note about this clone: The read finishes 3 residues shy of the CDR3 end, and the germline J gene is used to complete it. The chain employs TRBV6-2 or TRBV6-3 and TRBJ2-6; D call uncertain. This CDR3 has 15 amino acids. Germline CDR1 reads MNHEY; CDR2 reads SVGEGT. V lost 6 bases to trimming and J lost 0 bases, with 9 bases between them. The CDR3 sequence is CASRLRGSGANVLTF. The CDR3 bases that were read are TGTGCCAGCAGACTCCGCGGCTCTGGGGCCAACGTC.

Worth noting for this clone: The CDR3 extends 3 residues past the end of the read, so its final part is completed from the germline J gene. The chain joins TRBV11-3 to TRBJ2-2, with D possibly matching TRBD1 (6 bases). This CDR3 is 14 amino acids long. CDR1 is SGHNT and CDR2 is YENEEA in the germline V gene. Trimming took off 3 bases at V and 8 bases at J, with 13 bases between the two ends. Partial CDR3 DNA: TGTGCCAGCAGCTTCCAGGGGCATCGGGGGGAG. Protein sequence: CASSFQGHRGE. Given in full, the CDR3 is CASSFQGHRGELFF.

As to this clone: A junction boundary mismatches the germline segment, possibly from a read error. The observed sequence ends 3 residues before the CDR3 terminus, with the missing tail filled in from the germline J gene. This sequence joins TRBV4-2 and TRBJ2-4; a possible D gene is TRBD2 (6 bases). CDR1 is LGHNA, CDR2 YNFKEQ, per germline. The CDR3 is made up of 15 amino acids. The CDR3 here is CASSQATTRRDIQYF. Incomplete CDR3 DNA: TGCGCCAGCAGCCAAGCCACCACGAGGAGGGACATT.

Regarding this clone: The read terminates 3 residues before the CDR3 end, so the remaining end is supplied by the germline J gene. V usage is TRBV6-2 or TRBV6-3 and J usage is TRBJ1-1; a possible D gene is TRBD1 (6 bases). Germline CDR1 MNHEY, CDR2 SVGEGT. This CDR3 contains 13 residues. V was shortened by 9 bases and J by 1 base, with 12 bases between the two germline ends. Partial CDR3 DNA: TGTGCCAGTAGAGACAGGAGGAACACTGAA. Protein product: CASRDRRNTE. The entire CDR3 protein reads CASRDRRNTEAFF.

On this clone itself: Sequencing ends 3 residues short of the CDR3 end; the germline J gene provides the rest. This chain links TRBV10-3 with TRBJ2-2; TRBD1 is a possible D gene (6 bases). This CDR3 has 14 residues. Germline CDR1 ENHRY, CDR2 SYGVKD. CDR3 region: CAINPGQINSPLFF. The CDR3 bases that were read are TGTGCCATCAACCCGGGACAAATTAATTCACCG.

Concerning this clone itself: Read sequence stops 3 residues before the CDR3 end, and the germline J gene provides the missing end. The rearrangement uses TRBV12-3 or TRBV12-4 and TRBJ1-3, with 11 bases that match TRBD1. This CDR3 contains 15 residues. With 3 bases clipped from V and 4 bases from J, the junction kept 2 bases outside the gene matches. The CDR3 here is CASSFGTGGGNTIYF. Incomplete CDR3 DNA: TGTGCCAGCAGTTTCGGGACAGGGGGAGGAAACACC.

On this clone itself: The read ends 3 residues before the CDR3 terminus; that terminus is restored from the germline J gene. The chain joins TRBV14 to TRBJ1-6; 8 positions match TRBD1. J lost 6 bases, V lost 4 bases, and 5 bases had no gene match. Germline CDR1 reads SGHDN; CDR2 reads FVKESK. The CDR3 is 15 residues long. CDR3 amino acids: CASSLQGAGNSPLHF. The CDR3 DNA, read in part, is TGTGCCAGCAGCCTTCAGGGGGCGGGTAATTCACCC.